This TCR beta chain comes out of a study of T cell clonality in common variable immunodeficiency (dated by TCRdb to between 2014 and 2017). CVID was diagnosed by standard criteria: serum IgG, IgA and/or IgM reduced below normal range, plus specific antibody deficiency. The CVID group comprised fewer than 50 subjects, approximately 15 female and approximately 29 male, aged about 9 to 70 years with a mean age of roughly 44. Both CVID patients and healthy controls were predominantly of Caucasian heritage. Replacement immunoglobulin therapy had been administered to all CVID subjects for at least one year at the time of study participation. When blood was collected, none of the CVID subjects were ill or on immunomodulatory or immunosuppressive medication. From each donor, about 5 to 8.5 ml of heparinized peripheral whole blood was collected. Genomic DNA from adults with common variable immune deficiency (CVID) and from healthy adult controls was used to sequence TCRbeta CDR3 repertoires. Diluted blood was subjected to density centrifugation over Hypaque 1077 or Ficoll-Paque for isolation of peripheral blood mononuclear cells. Genomic DNA was obtained from unsorted mononuclear cells through either Qiagen column purification or a centrifugation-based method.

Turning to this clone: Its antigen target is currently unknown. The read finishes 3 residues shy of the CDR3 end, and the germline J gene is used to complete it.

CVID samples and control samples contributed equivalent amounts of genomic DNA as sequencing input. For every sample, a 60 bp segment covering the rearranged TCRbeta CDR3 region was amplified and then sequenced. The immunoSEQ assay, a bias-corrected multiplex PCR combined with high-throughput sequencing, was used for TCRbeta amplification. The paper's processing steps were these. Every unique nucleotide sequence counted as a clone and was annotated with V, D and J genes, copy number and frequency. Sequences were labeled productive if in frame, and non-productive if out of frame or containing stop codons. As previously described, clonality was computed from Shannon's entropy. The predicted amino acid sequences of productive clones were used to derive mean CDR3 Kyte-Doolittle hydropathy. The R hclust function was used to hierarchically cluster scaled V gene usage with Manhattan distance and complete linkage. Clone sharing by CDR3 amino acid sequence was assessed by resampling 12 repertoires per group over 100 rounds. Repertoires were searched for roughly 70 published EBV-specific and 245 published CMV-specific TCRbeta sequences. Analysis left out a couple of CVID samples that produced under 10,000 sequences, so a few dozen CVID repertoires remained. TCRdb provides this immuneACCESS table in a form limited to in-frame rearrangements. Some clones are lacking; in checked studies, under half of them reflect an unresolved V gene, and why the rest are absent is not known. That table furnishes V, J and clone size, whereas the DNA furnished D and trimming. This sample has over 30,000 clones, none of them a singleton. Of the sample, 6.5% to 8% falls within the top ten clones.

Study-level results and caveats: Reportedly, TCRbeta sequences from CVID had fewer deletions and N-nucleotide insertions, and highly modified clones with 13 or more V deletions were absent from CVID. Healthy controls shared more TCRbeta clones with each other than CVID subjects shared among themselves (p < 0.0001). Even though DNA input was equal, the average per sample came to about 81,820 unique sequences for controls compared with 25,000 to 40,000 for CVID samples. Patient heterogeneity within the CVID cohort put limits on correlating repertoire features with clinical complications. According to the authors, finding the cause of the higher clonality in CVID would require sequencing the repertoires of T cell subpopulations. Compared with healthy controls, CVID subjects showed increased TCRbeta clonality (t-test p = 0.018), a feature most characteristic of about a third of subjects.

In the germline V gene, CDR1 corresponds to SNHLY and CDR2 to FYNNEI. The V end loses 3 bases and the J end loses 6 bases, and a stretch of 11 bases separates them. Reading from cysteine to phenylalanine, the CDR3 counts 13 amino acids. Only the CDR3 bases that were read are kept: 30 of them, in frame from base 1. The chain is made from TRBV2 and TRBJ2-5, with a weak D call of TRBD1 (6 bases match). The origin of this receptor is a human donor with common variable immunodeficiency. The material sequenced was peripheral blood mononuclear cells. The DNA read from the CDR3 is TGTGCCAGCAGTGAGTCTGGGACACAGACC. Its translation reads: CASSESGTQT. The whole CDR3 sequence reads CASSESGTQTQYF.